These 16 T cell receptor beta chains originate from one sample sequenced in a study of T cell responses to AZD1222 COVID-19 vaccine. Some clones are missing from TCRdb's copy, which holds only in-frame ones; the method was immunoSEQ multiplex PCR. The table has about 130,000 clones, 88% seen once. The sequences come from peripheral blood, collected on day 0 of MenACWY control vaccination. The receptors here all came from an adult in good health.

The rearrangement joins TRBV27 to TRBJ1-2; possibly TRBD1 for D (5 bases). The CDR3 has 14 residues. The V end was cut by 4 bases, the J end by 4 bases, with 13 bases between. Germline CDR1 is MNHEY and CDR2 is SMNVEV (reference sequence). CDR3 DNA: TGTGCCAGCAGTTCGGGGCCGCACGGCTATGGCTACACCTTC. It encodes CASSSGPHGYGYTF.

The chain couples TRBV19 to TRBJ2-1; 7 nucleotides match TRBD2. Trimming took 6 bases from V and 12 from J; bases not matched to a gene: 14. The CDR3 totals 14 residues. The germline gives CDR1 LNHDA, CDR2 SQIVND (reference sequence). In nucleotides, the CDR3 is TGTGCCAGTAGCATTACCCTCTCGAGGGAGGGGCAGTTCTTC. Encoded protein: CASSITLSREGQFF.

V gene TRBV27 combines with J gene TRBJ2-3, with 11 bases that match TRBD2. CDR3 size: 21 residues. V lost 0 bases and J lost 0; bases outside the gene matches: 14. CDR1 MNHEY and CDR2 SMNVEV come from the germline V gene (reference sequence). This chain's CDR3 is CASSLSGAFLAGGHSTDTQYF. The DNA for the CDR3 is TGTGCCAGCAGTTTATCGGGGGCCTTCCTAGCGGGAGGACATAGCACAGATACGCAGTATTTT.

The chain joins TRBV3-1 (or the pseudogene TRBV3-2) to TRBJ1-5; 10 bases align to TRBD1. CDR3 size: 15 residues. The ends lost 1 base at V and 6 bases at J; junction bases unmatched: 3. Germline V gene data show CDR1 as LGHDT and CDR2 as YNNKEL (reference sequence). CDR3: CASSQGQGAGQPQHF. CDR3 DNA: TGTGCCAGCAGCCAAGGACAGGGGGCTGGTCAGCCCCAGCATTTT.

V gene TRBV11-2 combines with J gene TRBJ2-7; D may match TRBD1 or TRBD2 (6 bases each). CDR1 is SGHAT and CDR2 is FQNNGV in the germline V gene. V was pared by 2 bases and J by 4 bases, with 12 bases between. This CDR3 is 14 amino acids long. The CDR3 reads CASSLTGAIYEQYF. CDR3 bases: TGTGCCAGCAGCTTAACGGGGGCTATATACGAGCAGTACTTC.

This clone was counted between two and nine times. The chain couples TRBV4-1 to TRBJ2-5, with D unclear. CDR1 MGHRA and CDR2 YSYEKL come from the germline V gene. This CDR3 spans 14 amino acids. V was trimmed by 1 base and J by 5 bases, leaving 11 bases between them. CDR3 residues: CASSQVGSLETQYF. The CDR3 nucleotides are TGCGCCAGCAGCCAAGTCGGAAGCTTGGAGACCCAGTACTTC.

CDR3 in amino acids: CASSSRLDPYNEQFF. CDR3 DNA sequence: TGTGCCAGCAGCTCTCGACTCGACCCTTACAATGAGCAGTTCTTC. The gene calls are TRBV7-9 and TRBJ2-1; D unresolved. Germline-derived CDR1 and CDR2 are SEHNR and FQNEAQ (reference sequence). Trimming took off 4 bases at V and 4 bases at J, with 14 bases between the two ends. The CDR3 totals 15 residues.

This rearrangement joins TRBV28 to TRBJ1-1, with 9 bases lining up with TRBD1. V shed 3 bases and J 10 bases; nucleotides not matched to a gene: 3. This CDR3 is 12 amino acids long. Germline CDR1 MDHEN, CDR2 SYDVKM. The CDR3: CASSFEDRGAFF. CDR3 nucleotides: TGTGCCAGCAGTTTCGAGGACAGGGGAGCTTTCTTT. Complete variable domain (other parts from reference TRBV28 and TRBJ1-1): DVKVTQSSRYLVKRTGEKVFLECVQDMDHENMFWYRQDPGLGLRLIYFSYDVKMKEKGDIPEGYSVSREKKERFSLILESASTNQTSMYLCASSFEDRGAFFGQGTRLTVV.

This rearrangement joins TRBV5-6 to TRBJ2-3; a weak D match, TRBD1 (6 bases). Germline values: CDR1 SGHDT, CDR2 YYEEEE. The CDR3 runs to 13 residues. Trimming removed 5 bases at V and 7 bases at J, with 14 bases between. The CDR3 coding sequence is TGTGCCAGCAGTTTCACAGGGTTCAATACGCAGTATTTT. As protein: CASSFTGFNTQYF. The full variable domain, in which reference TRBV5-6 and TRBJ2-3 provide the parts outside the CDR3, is DAGVTQSPTHLIKTRGQQVTLRCSPKSGHDTVSWYQQALGQGPQFIFQYYEEEERQRGNFPDRFSGHQFPNYSSELNVNALLLGDSALYLCASSFTGFNTQYFGPGTRLTVL.

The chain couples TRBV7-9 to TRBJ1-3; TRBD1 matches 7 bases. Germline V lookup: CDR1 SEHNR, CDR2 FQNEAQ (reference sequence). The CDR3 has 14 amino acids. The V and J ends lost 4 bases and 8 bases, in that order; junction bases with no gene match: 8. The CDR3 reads CASSSRDSADTIYF. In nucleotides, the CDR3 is TGTGCCAGCAGCTCCCGGGACAGCGCTGACACCATATATTTT.

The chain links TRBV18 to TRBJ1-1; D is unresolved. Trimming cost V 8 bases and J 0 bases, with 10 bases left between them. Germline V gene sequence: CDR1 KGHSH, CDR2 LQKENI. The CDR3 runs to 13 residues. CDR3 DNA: TGTGCCAGCCTGGACGGAATGAACACTGAAGCTTTCTTT. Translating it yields CASLDGMNTEAFF.

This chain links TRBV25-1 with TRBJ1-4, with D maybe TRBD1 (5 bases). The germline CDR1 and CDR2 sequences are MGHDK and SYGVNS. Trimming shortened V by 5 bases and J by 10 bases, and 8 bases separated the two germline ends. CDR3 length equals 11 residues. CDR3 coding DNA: TGTGCCAGCAGTAGGGGCGGAAAACTGTTTTTT. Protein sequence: CASSRGGKLFF.

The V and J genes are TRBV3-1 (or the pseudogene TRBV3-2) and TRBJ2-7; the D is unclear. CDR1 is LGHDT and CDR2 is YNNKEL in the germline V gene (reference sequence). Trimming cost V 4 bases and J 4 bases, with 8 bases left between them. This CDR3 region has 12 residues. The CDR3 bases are TGTGCCAGCAGCCTTGGACGGTACGAGCAGTACTTC. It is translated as CASSLGRYEQYF.

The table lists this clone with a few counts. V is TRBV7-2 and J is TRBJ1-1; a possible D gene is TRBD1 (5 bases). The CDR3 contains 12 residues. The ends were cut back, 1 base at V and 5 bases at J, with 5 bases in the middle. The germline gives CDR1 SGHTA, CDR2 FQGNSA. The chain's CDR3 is CASSLDRTEAFF. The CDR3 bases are TGTGCCAGCAGCTTAGACAGGACTGAAGCTTTCTTT.

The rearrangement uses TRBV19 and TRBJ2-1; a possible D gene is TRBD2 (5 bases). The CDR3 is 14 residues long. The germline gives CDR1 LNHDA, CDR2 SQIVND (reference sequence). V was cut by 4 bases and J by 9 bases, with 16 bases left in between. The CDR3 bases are TGTGCCAGTAGTACTACCGTCCCTCGGGGTGAGCAGTTCTTC. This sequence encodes CASSTTVPRGEQFF.

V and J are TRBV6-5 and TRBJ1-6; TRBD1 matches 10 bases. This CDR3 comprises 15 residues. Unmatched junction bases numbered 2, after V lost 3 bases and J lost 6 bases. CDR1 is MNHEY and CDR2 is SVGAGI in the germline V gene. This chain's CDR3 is CASSYGDRGNSPLHF. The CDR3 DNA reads TGTGCCAGCAGTTATGGGGACAGGGGTAATTCACCCCTCCACTTT.